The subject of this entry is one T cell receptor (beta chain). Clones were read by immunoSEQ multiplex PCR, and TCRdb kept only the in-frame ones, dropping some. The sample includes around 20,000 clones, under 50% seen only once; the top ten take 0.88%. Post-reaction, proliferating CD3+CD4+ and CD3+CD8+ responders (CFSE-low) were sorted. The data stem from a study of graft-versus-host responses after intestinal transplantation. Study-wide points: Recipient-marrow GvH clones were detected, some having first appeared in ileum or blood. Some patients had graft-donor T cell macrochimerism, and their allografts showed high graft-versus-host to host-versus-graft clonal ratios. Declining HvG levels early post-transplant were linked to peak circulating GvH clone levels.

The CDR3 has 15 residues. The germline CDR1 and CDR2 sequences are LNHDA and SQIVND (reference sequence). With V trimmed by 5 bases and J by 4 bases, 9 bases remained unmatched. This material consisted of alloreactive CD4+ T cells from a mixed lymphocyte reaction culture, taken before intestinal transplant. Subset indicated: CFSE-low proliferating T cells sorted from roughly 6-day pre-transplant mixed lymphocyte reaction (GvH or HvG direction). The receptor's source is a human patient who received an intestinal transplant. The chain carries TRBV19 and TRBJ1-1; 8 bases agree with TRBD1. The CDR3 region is CASSPRTGRGTEAFF. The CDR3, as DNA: TGTGCCAGTAGTCCGAGGACAGGGAGGGGCACTGAAGCTTTCTTT.